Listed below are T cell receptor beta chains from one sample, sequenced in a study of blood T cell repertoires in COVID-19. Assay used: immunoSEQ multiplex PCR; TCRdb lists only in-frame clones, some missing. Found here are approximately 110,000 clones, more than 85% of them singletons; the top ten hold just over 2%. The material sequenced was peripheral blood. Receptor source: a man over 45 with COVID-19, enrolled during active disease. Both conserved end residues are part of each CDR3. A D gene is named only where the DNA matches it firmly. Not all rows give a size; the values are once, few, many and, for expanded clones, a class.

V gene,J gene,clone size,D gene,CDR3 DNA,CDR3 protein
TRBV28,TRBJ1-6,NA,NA,TGTGCCAGCAGTTTAGCGGGGGACGGGAATTCACCCCTCCACTTT,CASSLAGDGNSPLHF
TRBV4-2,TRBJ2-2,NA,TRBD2,TGTGCCAGCAGCCAAGAGACTCTAGCGGGAGGGAACACCGGGGAGCTGTTTTTT,CASSQETLAGGNTGELFF
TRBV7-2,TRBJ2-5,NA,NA,TGTGCCAGCAGCCCCATGGGGCCTGTAAGGGGGACCCAGTACTTC,CASSPMGPVRGTQYF
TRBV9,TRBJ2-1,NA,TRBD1,TGTGCCAGCAGCCCCCGACAGGGTAATGAGCAGTTCTTC,CASSPRQGNEQFF
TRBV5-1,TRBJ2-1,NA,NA,TGCGCCAGCAGCCCCCAGGGGAGCTCCTACAATGAGCAGTTCTTC,CASSPQGSSYNEQFF
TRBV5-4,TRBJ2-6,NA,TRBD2,TGTGCCAGCAGCACTGGGACTAGGTTATCCTCTGGGGCCAACGTCCTGACTTTC,CASSTGTRLSSGANVLTF
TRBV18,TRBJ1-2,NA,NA,TGTGCCAGCTCACCAGTCCCAGGGGCGTTAAACTATGGCTACACCTTC,CASSPVPGALNYGYTF
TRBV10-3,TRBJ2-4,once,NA,TGTGCCATCAGTGAGGCGGGCAAAAACATTCAGTACTTC,CAISEAGKNIQYF
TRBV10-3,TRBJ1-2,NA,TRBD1,TGTGCCATCAGAGGACAGGGGGCGTTTGGCTACACCTTC,CAIRGQGAFGYTF
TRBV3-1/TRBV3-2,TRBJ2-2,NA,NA,TGTGCCAGCAGCCAAGCGCAGGGTTACACCGGGGAGCTGTTTTTT,CASSQAQGYTGELFF
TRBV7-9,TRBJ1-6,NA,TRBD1,TGTGCCAGCAGCTTCGGGACAGATTATTCACCCCTCCACTTT,CASSFGTDYSPLHF
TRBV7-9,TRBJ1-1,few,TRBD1,TGTGCCAGCAGCTTAGGACAGGGGGCAAGGGCTGGCACTGAAGCTTTCTTT,CASSLGQGARAGTEAFF
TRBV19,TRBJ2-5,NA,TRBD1,TGTGCCAGTACTGATCCCCGACAGGGGGAGACCCAGTACTTC,CASTDPRQGETQYF
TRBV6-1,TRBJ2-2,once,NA,TGTGCCAGCAGTGAAAGGAAAACAGGGACCGGGGAGCTGTTTTTT,CASSERKTGTGELFF
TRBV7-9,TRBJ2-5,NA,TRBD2,TGTGCCAGCAGCTTGACTAGCGGACAAGAGACCCAGTACTTC,CASSLTSGQETQYF
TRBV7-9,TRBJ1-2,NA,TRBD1,TGTGCCAGCAGCCGGACAGGGGCCGATAACTATGGCTACACCTTC,CASSRTGADNYGYTF
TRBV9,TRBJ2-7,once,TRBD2,TGTGCCAGCAGCGTGTCAAGCGGGAGCACCTACGAGCAGTACTTC,CASSVSSGSTYEQYF
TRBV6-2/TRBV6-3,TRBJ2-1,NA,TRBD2,TGTGCCAGCAGTTACTCCGCGGGAGGGCAAAATGAGCAGTTCTTC,CASSYSAGGQNEQFF
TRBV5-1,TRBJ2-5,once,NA,TGCGCCAGCAGCCTACAGCCGGAGACCCAGTACTTC,CASSLQPETQYF
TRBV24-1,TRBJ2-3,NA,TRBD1,TGTGCCACCAGTGATCCCGGGACAGGGGGCGCTTATACGCAGTATTTT,CATSDPGTGGAYTQYF
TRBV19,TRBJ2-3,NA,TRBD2,TGTGCCTATACCCACGGGAGGGCCGTAATGGCGCAGTATTTT,CAYTHGRAVMAQYF
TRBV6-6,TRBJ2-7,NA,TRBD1,TGTGCCAGCAGCCAGGGACAGGGGGCAGACGAGCAGTACTTC,CASSQGQGADEQYF
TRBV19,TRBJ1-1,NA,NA,TGTGCCAGTAAAAAGGGAGACACTGAAGCTTTCTTT,CASKKGDTEAFF
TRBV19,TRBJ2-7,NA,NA,TGTGCCAGTAGTCCCGACACAGCCTCCTACGAGCAGTACTTC,CASSPDTASYEQYF
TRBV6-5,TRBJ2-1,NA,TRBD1,TGTGCCAGCAGTTACAGGGACAGGGGGTTAAGAAATGAGCAGTTCTTC,CASSYRDRGLRNEQFF
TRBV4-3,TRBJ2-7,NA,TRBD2,TGCGCCAGCAGCCGGGGAGCGGGACTAGCGGGGGGCGAGCAGTACTTC,CASSRGAGLAGGEQYF
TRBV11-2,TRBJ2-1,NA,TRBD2,TGTGCCAGCAGCTTACGAGCGGGAGAGGGTGAGCAGTTCTTC,CASSLRAGEGEQFF
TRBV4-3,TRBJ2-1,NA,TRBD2,TGCGCCAGCAGCCAAGATAATACCCTAGCGGGAGGGGAGCAGTTCTTC,CASSQDNTLAGGEQFF
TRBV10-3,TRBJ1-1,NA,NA,TGTGCCATCAGTGATAGGACAGTGACGGACACTGAAGCTTTCTTT,CAISDRTVTDTEAFF
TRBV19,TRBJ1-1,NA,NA,TGTGCCAGTAGTATGGGGAGGGCAGGCACTGAAGCTTTCTTT,CASSMGRAGTEAFF
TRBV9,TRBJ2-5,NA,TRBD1,TGTGCCAGCAGCGCGACAGGGGGAACGGAGGAGACCCAGTACTTC,CASSATGGTEETQYF
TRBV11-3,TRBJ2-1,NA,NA,TGTGCCAGCAGCCCACGTGGAGGGGTCTCCTACAATGAGCAGTTCTTC,CASSPRGGVSYNEQFF
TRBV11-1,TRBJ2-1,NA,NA,TGTGCCAGCAGCCCCCACAGGGAAGAGCAGTTCTTC,CASSPHREEQFF
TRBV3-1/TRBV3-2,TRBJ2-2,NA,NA,TGTGCCAGCAGCATTAGTTTAGCGGTCGGCGGGGAGCTGTTTTTT,CASSISLAVGGELFF
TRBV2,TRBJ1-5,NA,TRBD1,TGTGCCAGCAGTGACTCCGGGACAGGGGTCTATAGCAATCAGCCCCAGCATTTT,CASSDSGTGVYSNQPQHF
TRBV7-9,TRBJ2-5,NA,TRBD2,TGTGCCAGCAGCCACTGGGTTAGCGGGATCCAAGAGACCCAGTACTTC,CASSHWVSGIQETQYF
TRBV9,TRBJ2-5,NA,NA,TGTGCCAGCAGCCTCCGAGGGGGGGGTAGAGAGACCCAGTACTTC,CASSLRGGGRETQYF
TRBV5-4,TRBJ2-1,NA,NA,TGTGCCAGCAGCTTAATCATGTCCAGCGATTCGAAGTTCTTC,CASSLIMSSDSKFF
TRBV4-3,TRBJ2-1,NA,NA,TGCGCCAGCAGCCAAGATAAAAGGGGTCCCAATGAGCAGTTCTTC,CASSQDKRGPNEQFF
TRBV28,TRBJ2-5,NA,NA,TGTGCCAGCAGTTTATTCGGCACCGGGAAAGAGACCCAGTACTTC,CASSLFGTGKETQYF
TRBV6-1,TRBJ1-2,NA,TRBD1,TGTGCCAGCAGTGAGACCGACAGGGGGGGGCATGGCTACACCTTC,CASSETDRGGHGYTF
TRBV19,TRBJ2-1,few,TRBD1,TGTGCCAGTAGTATAAAAGGACAGGGGAGCTCCTACAATGAGCAGTTCTTC,CASSIKGQGSSYNEQFF
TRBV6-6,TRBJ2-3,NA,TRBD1,TGTGCCAGCAGCCGGGGACAGTTAAGCGATACGCAGTATTTT,CASSRGQLSDTQYF
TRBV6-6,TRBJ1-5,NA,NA,TGTGCCACTACACAGGGTGCGAAAGATCAGCCCCAGCATTTT,CATTQGAKDQPQHF
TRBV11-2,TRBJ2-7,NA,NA,TGTGCCAGCAGCACGAGCAGGAACTCCTACGAGCAGTACTTC,CASSTSRNSYEQYF
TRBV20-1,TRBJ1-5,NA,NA,TGCAGTGCTAGTAGGGGTAATCAGCCCCAGCATTTT,CSASRGNQPQHF
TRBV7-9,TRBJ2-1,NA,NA,TGTGCCAGCAGCTCGCAGGAAAATGAGCAGTTCTTC,CASSSQENEQFF